Shown below are 15 T cell receptor beta chains from a single sample sequenced in a study of cytomegalovirus exposure and HLA in healthy donors. A multiplex PCR was run with 60 Vbeta primers and 13 Jbeta primers. The data were produced by immunoSEQ multiplex PCR, yet TCRdb's version contains in-frame clones alone and is incomplete. The sample consists of some 110,000 clones, around three quarters of them appearing once. Sequenced: PBMCs. The origin of the receptors is a man aged 25-45 years in good health and CMV-seropositive.

This chain uses TRBV7-3 with TRBJ2-5; 7 nucleotides agree with TRBD1. The J call may be faulty, since TRBJ2-7 better matches the DNA end. The CDR3 is made up of 13 amino acids. CDR1 is SGHTA, CDR2 FQGTGA, per germline. CDR3 sequence (DNA): TGTGCCAGCAGCCCCTGGGACAGCTACGAGCAGTACTTC. Protein product: CASSPWDSYEQYF.

In its sample, this clone was seen a few times. This rearrangement joins TRBV14 to TRBJ1-2; D is perhaps TRBD1 (5 bases). V was pared by 1 base and J by 6 bases, with 9 bases between. The CDR3 covers 13 residues. Germline V gene sequence: CDR1 SGHDN, CDR2 FVKESK. CDR3 in amino acids: CASSQAGIHGYTF. CDR3 coding DNA: TGTGCCAGCAGCCAAGCAGGGATCCATGGCTACACCTTC.

The chain carries TRBV29-1 and TRBJ2-3, with TRBD2 matching over 15 bases. The germline V gene encodes CDR1 SQVTM and CDR2 ANQGSEA. V lost 6 bases and J lost 4; bases outside the gene matches: 8. The CDR3 has 16 amino acids. Here the CDR3 reads CSVVPRTSGRADTQYF. The CDR3 nucleotides are TGCAGCGTCGTCCCCCGGACTAGCGGGAGGGCAGATACGCAGTATTTT.

The chain employs TRBV18 and TRBJ1-1; tentatively, D is TRBD1 (5 bases). Germline V gene sequence: CDR1 KGHSH, CDR2 LQKENI. CDR3 length: 16 residues. V was clipped by 2 bases and J by 1 base, with 14 bases between them. CDR3 bases: TGTGCCAGCTCACCATCACGGGGGTTAGCGAACACTGAAGCTTTCTTT. Its translation: CASSPSRGLANTEAFF.

This rearrangement joins TRBV5-1 to TRBJ2-2; 7 bases are shared with TRBD2. The V gene end was trimmed by 0 bases and the J gene end by 6 bases; junction bases not matched to a gene: 2. The CDR3 has 14 residues. Germline CDR1 is SGHRS and CDR2 is YFSETQ. The CDR3 loop reads CASSLGLAAGELFF. The CDR3 DNA is TGCGCCAGCAGCTTGGGACTAGCAGCCGGGGAGCTGTTTTTT.

V is TRBV18 and J is TRBJ1-2; D is perhaps TRBD1 (5 bases). V lost 1 base to trimming and J lost 4 bases, with 19 bases between them. This CDR3 comprises 17 residues. The germline V gene has CDR1 KGHSH and CDR2 LQKENI. As DNA, the CDR3 is TGTGCCAGCTCACCACAAGGGTTGGGGCCCTCGTTCTATGGCTACACCTTC. This gives the protein CASSPQGLGPSFYGYTF.

J is TRBJ2-3 and V is TRBV30; D call uncertain. CDR3 size: 13 residues. Germline V gives CDR1 GTSNPN, CDR2 SVGIG (reference sequence). V gave up 5 bases and J gave up 2 bases, with 11 bases separating them. For the CDR3, the DNA is TGTGCCTGGTCACGGGTATTCACAGATACGCAGTATTTT. Amino acids: CAWSRVFTDTQYF. Combining the CDR3 with reference TRBV30 and TRBJ2-3 gives the whole variable domain SQTIHQWPATLVQPVGSPLSLECTVEGTSNPNLYWYRQAAGRGLQLLFYSVGIGQISSEVPQNLSASRPQDRQFILSSKKLLLSDSGFYLCAWSRVFTDTQYFGPGTRLTVL.

The J gene is TRBJ1-1, the V gene TRBV5-1, with a possible D match to TRBD1 (5 bases). This CDR3 contains 14 residues. The V gene lost 7 bases and the J gene lost 3 bases, with 16 bases spanning the gap. Per germline, CDR1 SGHRS and CDR2 YFSETQ. In DNA, the CDR3 is TGCGCCAGCGCCTCGAGCGGGGGGTACACTGAAGCTTTCTTT. Amino acids: CASASSGGYTEAFF.

This clone has only a few counts. The rearrangement joins TRBV6-6 to TRBJ2-7; D not resolved. This CDR3 has 13 amino acids. CDR1 is MNHNY and CDR2 is SVGAGI in the germline V gene (reference sequence). V lost 1 base, J lost 5 bases, and 9 bases lay in between. The CDR3 loop is CASSYFRYDEQYF. For the CDR3, the DNA is TGTGCCAGCAGTTACTTCAGATACGACGAGCAGTACTTC.

V usage is TRBV9 and J usage is TRBJ2-2; maybe TRBD2 (5 bases). CDR1 is SGDLS, CDR2 YYNGEE, per germline. V lost 2 bases to trimming and J lost 0 bases, with 14 bases between them. The CDR3 sequence is 17 residues long. CDR3 DNA: TGTGCCAGCAGCGTCCCTTTGAGGGTAGCGAACACCGGGGAGCTGTTTTTT. Translating gives CASSVPLRVANTGELFF.

This clone was observed once. CDR3 amino acids: CASSQYREGFTDTQYF. The CDR3 DNA sequence: TGTGCCAGCAGCCAGTACAGGGAAGGCTTCACAGATACGCAGTATTTT. The genes are TRBV4-2 and TRBJ2-3, with a possible D match to TRBD1 (6 bases). CDR3 length: 16 residues. Looked up from germline, CDR1 is LGHNA and CDR2 is YNFKEQ. The V end lost 3 bases, the J end lost 2 bases, and 15 bases lay between the germline ends.

The chain couples TRBV4-3 to TRBJ2-2; TRBD1 matches 7 bases. The length of the CDR3 is 16 residues. CDR1 and CDR2 from the germline V gene are LGHNA and YSLEER. After removal of 3 bases from V and 1 base from J, the junction contained 5 bases not matched to a gene. CDR3 nucleotides: TGCGCCAGCAGCCAGCAACAGGGGAGGAACACCGGGGAGCTGTTTTTT. It is translated as CASSQQQGRNTGELFF.

CDR3 in amino acids: CASSLLRGFGPLQYF. CDR3 coding DNA: TGTGCCAGCAGTTTACTGCGGGGGTTTGGTCCATTGCAGTACTTC. The V gene is TRBV28, the J gene TRBJ2-7; TRBD2 matches at 7 bases. This CDR3 is 15 amino acids long. The V segment lost 2 bases and the J segment 9 bases; nucleotides outside the gene matches: 13. Germline V gives CDR1 MDHEN, CDR2 SYDVKM.

This clone was recorded only once. This chain links TRBV28 with TRBJ1-5; 7 bases map to TRBD1. J was trimmed by 5 bases and V by 6 bases; bases with no gene match: 10. This CDR3 comprises 15 residues. Germline V CDR1 and CDR2: MDHEN, SYDVKM. This chain's CDR3 is CASSSGTAGYQPQHF. The CDR3 coding sequence is TGTGCCAGCAGCTCCGGGACAGCAGGTTATCAGCCCCAGCATTTT.

As concerns this clone: The junction differs from germline at one of its ends, possibly a read error. The chain employs TRBV7-6 and TRBJ2-4; 11 nucleotides line up with TRBD2. The germline gives CDR1 SGHVS, CDR2 FNYEAQ. The length of the CDR3 is 19 residues. CDR3 sequence: CASSLDGSGGVIAKNSQYF. In DNA, the CDR3 is TGTGCCAGCAGCTTAGATGGTAGCGGGGGGGTCATAGCCAAAAACAGTCAGTACTTC.